The 19 T cell receptor beta chains listed next were all sequenced from one sample in a study of shared clonotypes between healthy human individuals. TCRdb's table, derived via immunoSEQ multiplex PCR, lists solely in-frame clones and lacks some. The data contain approximately 720,000 clones, approximately 75% of them singletons. Specimen: memory CD4+ T cells sorted from blood. Subset specified: CD45RA-negative fraction. The receptors originated from a woman under 40 in good health.

The chain links TRBV29-1 to TRBJ2-1, with 10 positions matching TRBD1. The junction had 12 bases not matched to a gene; V was cut back by 0 bases and J by 1 base. Per germline, CDR1 SQVTM and CDR2 ANQGSEA. This CDR3 contains 19 residues. The CDR3 region has the DNA TGCAGCGTTGAAGATCGGGACAGGGGCTTCCCGAAGTCCTACAATGAGCAGTTCTTC. This gives the protein CSVEDRDRGFPKSYNEQFF.

The genes are TRBV19 and TRBJ1-1, with 7 positions matching TRBD1. CDR1 and CDR2 (germline): LNHDA, SQIVND (reference sequence). With 10 bases clipped from V and 6 bases from J, the junction kept 5 bases outside the gene matches. The CDR3 is made up of 11 amino acids. CDR3: CATDRVSEAFF. The CDR3 nucleotides read TGTGCCACCGACAGGGTGTCTGAAGCTTTCTTT.

This chain joins TRBV27 and TRBJ1-5; no clear D. The CDR3 is made up of 15 amino acids. V gave up 0 bases and J gave up 5 bases, with 11 bases separating them. From germline, CDR1 is MNHEY and CDR2 SMNVEV (reference sequence). CDR3 in DNA: TGTGCCAGCAGTTTATCTTCGGGTGTTGATCAGCCCCAGCATTTT. Translating it yields CASSLSSGVDQPQHF.

The chain joins TRBV18 to TRBJ2-2; 8 bases are shared with TRBD2. Germline lookup yields CDR1 KGHSH and CDR2 LQKENI. V shed 7 bases and J 3 bases; nucleotides not matched to a gene: 10. The CDR3 loop spans 16 amino acids. The CDR3 DNA reads TGTGCCAGCTTTCCTGGAGCGGGAGTCGACACCGGGGAGCTGTTTTTT. It yields the protein CASFPGAGVDTGELFF.

This chain uses TRBV11-2 with TRBJ2-5; D not resolved. The CDR3 consists of 14 residues. Germline lookup yields CDR1 SGHAT and CDR2 FQNNGV. V dropped 2 bases and J dropped 0 bases, with 7 bases sitting between them. The CDR3: CASSLFVNQETQYF. In DNA form, the CDR3 reads TGTGCCAGCAGCTTATTTGTCAACCAAGAGACCCAGTACTTC.

V and J are TRBV28 and TRBJ1-1; D not certain. This CDR3 spans 14 amino acids. In germline, CDR1 is MDHEN, CDR2 SYDVKM. V gave up 6 bases and J gave up 6 bases, with 17 bases separating them. In DNA form, the CDR3 reads TGTGCCAGCAGACCGGGTGGCTCCGGACCTGAAGCTTTCTTT. It codes for CASRPGGSGPEAFF.

V gene TRBV4-1 combines with J gene TRBJ2-5; D unresolved. V lost 2 bases, J lost 5 bases, and 6 bases lay in between. The CDR3 has 12 amino acids. CDR1 and CDR2 (germline): MGHRA, YSYEKL. The CDR3 here is CASSQSWETQYF. The CDR3 region has the DNA TGCGCCAGCAGCCAATCGTGGGAGACCCAGTACTTC.

This rearrangement joins TRBV5-1 to TRBJ2-7; D is unresolved. Looked up from germline, CDR1 is SGHRS and CDR2 is YFSETQ. This CDR3 contains 15 residues. V was clipped by 3 bases and J by 0 bases, with 13 bases between them. The CDR3 bases are TGCGCCAGCAGCTCCGACTCCAGGAGCTCCTACGAGCAGTACTTC. Protein product: CASSSDSRSSYEQYF.

The rearrangement joins TRBV10-1 to TRBJ2-3; TRBD2 aligns across 7 bases. Germline V CDR1 and CDR2: WNHNN, SYGVQD (reference sequence). The CDR3 runs to 15 residues. Trimming took 4 bases from V and 8 from J; bases not matched to a gene: 12. CDR3 protein: CASSGSRSVAGTQYF. CDR3 bases: TGCGCCAGCAGTGGGTCCCGATCGGTAGCGGGTACGCAGTATTTT.

The CDR3 loop reads CAISDPGTSSYEQYF. Here the CDR3 DNA reads TGTGCCATCAGTGATCCCGGGACTAGCTCCTACGAGCAGTACTTC. The V call is TRBV10-3, the J call TRBJ2-5; 8 bases agree with TRBD2. The J call is doubtful: the DNA matches TRBJ2-7 better. CDR1 and CDR2 (germline): ENHRY, SYGVKD. There are 15 residues in the CDR3.

The CDR3 spells CAWSSRETQYF. CDR3 in DNA: TGTGCCTGGAGTTCGAGGGAGACCCAGTACTTC. This chain joins TRBV30 and TRBJ2-5; the D is unclear. The CDR3 runs to 11 residues. V was trimmed by 2 bases and J by 5 bases, leaving 6 bases between them. Germline loops: CDR1 GTSNPN, CDR2 SVGIG (reference sequence).

This clone was seen a handful of times. The chain employs TRBV19 and TRBJ2-2; TRBD1 agrees at 7 bases. Per germline, CDR1 LNHDA and CDR2 SQIVND (reference sequence). The ends lost 6 bases at V and 6 bases at J; junction bases unmatched: 4. This CDR3 region has 13 residues. CDR3 region: CASRRQGPGELFF. CDR3 nucleotides: TGTGCCAGTAGGAGACAGGGCCCCGGGGAGCTGTTTTTT.

This chain joins TRBV5-1 and TRBJ2-1; 10 bases line up with TRBD1. The CDR3 is 14 amino acids. The germline CDR1 and CDR2 sequences are SGHRS and YFSETQ. V lost 7 bases, J lost 7 bases, and 8 bases stayed unmatched. The CDR3 spells CASYDRGRVNEQFF. In DNA form, the CDR3 reads TGCGCCAGCTATGACAGGGGGCGTGTGAATGAGCAGTTCTTC.

The chain links TRBV5-6 to TRBJ2-5; D call uncertain. The CDR3 is 13 amino acids. The germline V gene encodes CDR1 SGHDT and CDR2 YYEEEE. V lost 2 bases and J lost 2, with 7 bases in between. CDR3 loop: CASSFRLQETQYF. For the CDR3, the DNA is TGTGCCAGCAGCTTTCGTCTGCAAGAGACCCAGTACTTC.

Points on this clone: Other nucleotide sequences in the sample specify the same CDR3. The chain joins TRBV7-9 to TRBJ1-4; D gene uncertain. Germline values: CDR1 SEHNR, CDR2 FQNEAQ (reference sequence). Between the trimmed V and J ends, which lost 5 bases and 8 bases, there was a span of 9 bases. CDR3 length: 12 amino acids. The CDR3 DNA sequence: TGTGCCAGCAGCCCCGACTCAGAAAAACTGTTTTTT. It codes for CASSPDSEKLFF.

The rearrangement links TRBV28 to TRBJ1-5, with D tentatively TRBD1 (6 bases). The germline gives CDR1 MDHEN, CDR2 SYDVKM. The CDR3 runs 12 residues. The ends were cut back, 8 bases at V and 4 bases at J, with 9 bases in the middle. The CDR3, as DNA: TGTGCCAGCCGGGACAAGAATCAGCCCCAGCATTTT. Translating gives CASRDKNQPQHF.

J is TRBJ2-2 and V is TRBV7-3; D ambiguous. Trimming left V 6 bases short and J 5 bases short, with 7 bases between. CDR3 length: 12 residues. CDR1 and CDR2 (germline): SGHTA, FQGTGA. DNA of the CDR3: TGTGCCAGCAGACCTGAGACCGGGGAGCTGTTTTTT. As protein: CASRPETGELFF.

V and J are TRBV28 and TRBJ2-3; the match to TRBD2 covers 11 bases. This CDR3 is built from 14 residues. Germline V lookup: CDR1 MDHEN, CDR2 SYDVKM. Trimming removed 11 bases from V and 1 base from J; junction bases left unmatched: 5. CDR3 sequence (DNA): TGTGCCGGAGGGACTAGCGGACGCACAGATACGCAGTATTTT. This encodes CAGGTSGRTDTQYF.

This chain's CDR3 is CASSQRLGANEQFF. The CDR3 nucleotides read TGTGCCAGCAGCCAACGACTAGGTGCGAATGAGCAGTTCTTC. The chain uses TRBV11-2 and TRBJ2-1; D perhaps matches TRBD2 (6 bases). V lost 5 bases, J lost 7 bases, and 15 bases lay in between. Germline CDR1 is SGHAT and CDR2 is FQNNGV. The CDR3 consists of 14 residues.